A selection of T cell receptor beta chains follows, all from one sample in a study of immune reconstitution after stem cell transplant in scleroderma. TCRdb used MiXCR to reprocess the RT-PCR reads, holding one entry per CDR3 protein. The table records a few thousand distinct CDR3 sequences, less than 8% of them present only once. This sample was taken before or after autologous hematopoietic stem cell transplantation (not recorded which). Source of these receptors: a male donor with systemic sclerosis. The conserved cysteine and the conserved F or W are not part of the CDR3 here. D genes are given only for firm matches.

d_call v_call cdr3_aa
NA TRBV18 ASSPRGAPDQPQH
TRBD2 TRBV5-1 ASSSRLAGFDASYNEQF
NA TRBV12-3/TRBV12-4 ASTTYWGTEAF
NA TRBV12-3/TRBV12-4 ASSFSHTGTSTAGNTIY
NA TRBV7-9 ASSLLGSGANVLT
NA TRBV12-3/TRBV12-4 ASSSSYTGELF
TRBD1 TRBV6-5 ASSYSLGDRSTDTQY
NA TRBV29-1 SVRPLGPSYEQY
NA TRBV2 ASSPGTDVNEQF
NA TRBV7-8 ASSRDFSNNEQF
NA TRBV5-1 ASSFLPQGPLAKNIQY
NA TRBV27 ASKLDSISYEQY
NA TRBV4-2 ASSQEYHDTQY
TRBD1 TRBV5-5 ASISVRTGGANEQF
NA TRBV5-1 ASSLGVDKTYEQY
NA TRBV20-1 SAPLGSEGEQF
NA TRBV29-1 STPDSLNTEAF
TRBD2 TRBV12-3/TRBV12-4 ASSRPGLGSSYNEQF
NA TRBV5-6 ASSFGGNREAF
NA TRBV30 AWSPMGDQPQH
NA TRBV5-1 ASSQVGGNTEAF
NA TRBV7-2 ASSATGFVDTQY
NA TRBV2 ASSEGASEQF
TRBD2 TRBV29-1 SVAGSGGHTGELF
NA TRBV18 ASSPTRETQY
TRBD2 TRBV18 ASSGGDSSYNEQF
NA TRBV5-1 ASSFTGNTEAF
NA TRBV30 AWDNGPALSSYEQY
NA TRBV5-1 ASTLQETQY
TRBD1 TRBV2 ASSESWDRGTDTQY
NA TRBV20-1 SATALGTLEAF
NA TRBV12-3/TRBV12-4 ASSPLGQGIYNEQF
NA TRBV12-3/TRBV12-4 ASSPAPGNTIY
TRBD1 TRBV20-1 SAGDRANEQF
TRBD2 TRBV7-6 ASSRAGGLYNEQF
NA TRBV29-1 SVGGETQY
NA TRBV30 AWRRLNTGELF
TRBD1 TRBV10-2 ASNQDRVADTQY
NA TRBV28 ASSLRRETQY
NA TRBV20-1 SASPGRSNQPQH
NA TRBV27 ASRVSEREVSGELF
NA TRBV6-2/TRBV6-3 ASSYSRGARTDTQY
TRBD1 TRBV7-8 ASSTNRGASGEQY
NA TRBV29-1 SVGAFAVPFEAF
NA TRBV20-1 SARDSKLGYYGYT
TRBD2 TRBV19 ASSIVPSGGINEQF
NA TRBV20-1 SATQGGPQH
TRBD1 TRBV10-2 ASSESITGGESPLH
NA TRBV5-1 ASERQEQANYGYT
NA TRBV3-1 ATSATVLNYGYT
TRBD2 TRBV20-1 SAGKSSGGVWSEQY